These T cell receptor beta chains were read from a single sample in a study of breast tumors, draining lymph nodes, adjacent tissues. Using its own MiXCR run on the multiplex PCR reads, TCRdb lists one record per CDR3 protein. This repertoire shows fewer than 200,000 distinct CDR3 sequences, around a third found once; its top ten account for about 3.9%. Sequencing used axillary lymph node tissue. The receptors were gathered from a female donor with breast cancer. Some clones in this sample may be carry-over from other donors' samples. The CDR3 runs from the conserved cysteine through the conserved F or W. The D gene is left open where the match is weak. The size of a clone is reported for some rows only, either as once, few or many, or as a class for expanded clones.

TRBV18,-,TRBJ1-1,-,CASSPREQNTEAFF,TGTGCCAGCTCCCCCCGGGAGCAGAACACTGAAGCTTTCTTT
TRBV9,many,TRBJ2-1,TRBD2,CASSVLTSGAYNEQFF,TGTGCCAGCAGCGTTCTGACTAGCGGGGCCTACAATGAGCAGTTCTTC
TRBV7-3,many,TRBJ2-2,-,CASSLGEGGELFF,TGTGCCAGCAGCTTAGGAGAGGGGGGGGAGCTGTTTTTT
TRBV7-2,-,TRBJ2-1,-,CASSFHLGINAQFF,TGTGCCAGCAGCTTTCACCTAGGGATAAATGCGCAGTTCTTC
TRBV2,-,TRBJ2-7,TRBD1,CASSVPGTENYEQYF,TGTGCCAGCAGTGTCCCCGGGACAGAAAACTACGAGCAGTACTTC
TRBV28,many,TRBJ1-2,-,CASSYGGGYTF,TGTGCCAGCAGTTATGGGGGAGGCTACACCTTC
TRBV6-6,many,TRBJ2-3,TRBD2,CASSWILRGGSGDTQYF,TGTGCCAGCAGTTGGATTTTGCGGGGAGGGTCTGGAGATACGCAGTATTTT
TRBV10-3,few,TRBJ1-1,-,CAIRGLGPGAPNTEAFF,TGTGCCATCAGGGGACTGGGTCCGGGGGCTCCGAACACTGAAGCTTTCTTT
TRBV12-1,many,TRBJ1-2,-,CASSPKSLRDLYGYTF,TGTGCCAGCAGCCCTAAATCACTCAGGGACCTTTATGGCTACACCTTC
TRBV14,-,TRBJ1-1,-,CASSQRGQAFF,TGTGCCAGCAGCCAGAGAGGGCAGGCTTTCTTT
TRBV7-2,many,TRBJ1-5,-,CASAKGNQPQHF,TGTGCCAGCGCTAAAGGGAATCAGCCCCAGCATTTT
TRBV6-2/TRBV6-3,-,TRBJ2-1,-,CASSLLGWEREHRYNEQFF,TGTGCCAGCAGTTTATTAGGTTGGGAACGGGAGCACCGTTACAATGAGCAGTTCTTC
TRBV27,many,TRBJ1-4,-,CASSIRLNEKLFF,TGTGCCAGCAGCATAAGACTCAACGAAAAACTGTTTTTT
TRBV6-4,many,TRBJ2-3,-,CASSTTLADTQYF,TGTGCCAGCAGCACAACTTTAGCGGATACGCAGTATTTT
TRBV5-5,-,TRBJ2-1,TRBD2,CASSLSGGNYNEQSF,TGTGCCAGCAGCTTGAGCGGGGGGAACTACAATGAGCAGTCCTTC
TRBV12-3/TRBV12-4,many,TRBJ1-2,TRBD1,CASSPNDRAAGYTF,TGTGCCAGCAGTCCGAACGACAGGGCGGCTGGCTACACCTTC
TRBV20-1,-,TRBJ2-3,TRBD2,CSARDLSSGAITDTQYF,TGCAGTGCTAGAGATCTGTCTAGCGGGGCGATCACAGATACGCAGTATTTT
TRBV2,many,TRBJ2-1,TRBD2,CASRHWLTGPPSPSGRDGWNEQFF,TGTGCCAGCAGGCATTGGCTGACAGGGCCCCCTTCGCCTAGCGGGAGGGATGGGTGGAATGAGCAGTTCTTC
TRBV7-7,many,TRBJ1-2,TRBD1,CASSFGTVRRWNGYTF,TGTGCTAGCAGCTTTGGGACAGTGCGACGTTGGAATGGTTACACCTTC
TRBV14,many,TRBJ2-7,-,CASSQWTDYEQYF,TGTGCCAGCAGCCAATGGACTGACTACGAGCAGTACTTC
TRBV2,medium-sized,TRBJ1-4,TRBD1,CASRTGQGGDEKLFF,TGTGCCAGCAGGACGGGACAGGGTGGTGATGAAAAACTGTTTTTT
TRBV29-1,-,TRBJ2-6,-,CSVGTGANVLTF,TGCAGCGTTGGGACCGGGGCCAACGTCCTGACTTTC
TRBV9,-,TRBJ2-1,-,CASSVASASYNEPFF,TGTGCCAGCAGCGTAGCTAGCGCGTCCTACAATGAGCCGTTCTTC
TRBV4-1,-,TRBJ2-4,-,CASSQGLLLGTRAKNIQYF,TGCGCCAGCAGCCAAGGATTGCTTCTGGGTACGAGAGCCAAAAACATTCAGTACTTC
TRBV29-1,many,TRBJ2-5,TRBD1,CSDRQGRPFQETQYF,TGCAGCGACCGACAGGGGCGGCCTTTCCAAGAGACCCAGTACTTC
TRBV13,many,TRBJ2-2,-,CASSFGGRGAGELFF,TGTGCCAGCAGCTTTGGGGGGAGAGGAGCCGGGGAGCTGTTTTTT
TRBV11-3,many,TRBJ1-2,-,CASSLSQGDVYGYTF,TGTGCCAGCAGCTTAAGCCAGGGCGACGTCTATGGCTACACCTTC
TRBV30,many,TRBJ2-2,-,CACPPGSANTGELFF,TGTGCCTGCCCCCCGGGGTCCGCGAACACCGGGGAGCTGTTTTTT
TRBV7-8,-,TRBJ2-5,TRBD2,CASSNRGGRLAQYF,TGTGCCAGCAGCAATCGGGGGGGGCGATTGGCCCAGTACTTC
TRBV2,many,TRBJ2-5,-,CASSEMSVQETQYF,TGTGCCAGCAGTGAAATGTCAGTCCAAGAGACCCAGTACTTC
TRBV24-1,many,TRBJ1-2,-,CATSDPSLGGEGYTF,TGTGCCACCAGTGACCCCTCCCTAGGTGGAGAGGGCTACACCTTC
TRBV7-8,few,TRBJ1-1,-,CASSLSSRGTEAFF,TGTGCCAGCAGCTTAAGCTCAAGGGGCACTGAAGCTTTCTTT
TRBV20-1,-,TRBJ1-4,-,CSAEDLDKLFF,TGCAGTGCTGAAGACTTGGACAAACTGTTTTTT
TRBV9,many,TRBJ2-7,TRBD2,CASSAASRSGNYEQYF,TGTGCCAGCAGCGCTGCCTCGCGCAGCGGGAACTACGAGCAGTACTTC
TRBV5-8,many,TRBJ1-2,-,CASSDRSNYGYTF,TGTGCCAGCTCGGACAGATCCAACTATGGCTACACCTTC
TRBV15,-,TRBJ2-2,-,CATSREGWELFF,TGTGCCACCAGCAGAGAAGGGTGGGAGCTGTTTTTT
TRBV7-4,many,TRBJ1-5,-,CASSSPGVGGSNQPQHF,TGTGCCAGCAGCTCCCCGGGGGTCGGAGGAAGCAATCAGCCCCAGCATTTT
TRBV6-4,many,TRBJ2-1,TRBD2,CASSLLAGAPILFF,TGTGCCAGCAGCTTACTAGCGGGGGCTCCAATCCTGTTCTTC
TRBV5-1,many,TRBJ2-7,TRBD1,CASSLRGGAYEQYF,TGCGCCAGCAGCTTGAGAGGGGGCGCCTACGAGCAGTACTTC
TRBV29-1,-,TRBJ2-3,-,CSVPDRFTDTQYF,TGCAGCGTCCCGGACCGCTTCACAGATACGCAGTATTTT
TRBV19,many,TRBJ2-7,-,CASSIPGAYEQYF,TGTGCCAGTAGTATACCCGGGGCCTACGAGCAGTACTTC
TRBV6-1,many,TRBJ1-4,-,CASRLSRGSENEKLFF,TGTGCCAGCAGACTCTCACGTGGCAGCGAAAATGAAAAACTGTTTTTT
TRBV4-1,many,TRBJ2-7,-,CASSQAPSSYEQYF,TGCGCCAGCAGCCAAGCCCCGAGCTCCTACGAGCAGTACTTC
TRBV2,many,TRBJ2-5,-,CASIGQVQETQYF,TGTGCCAGTATCGGACAAGTCCAAGAGACCCAGTACTTC
TRBV24-1,many,TRBJ2-3,-,CATSASDTQYF,TGTGCCACCAGTGCCTCAGATACGCAGTATTTT